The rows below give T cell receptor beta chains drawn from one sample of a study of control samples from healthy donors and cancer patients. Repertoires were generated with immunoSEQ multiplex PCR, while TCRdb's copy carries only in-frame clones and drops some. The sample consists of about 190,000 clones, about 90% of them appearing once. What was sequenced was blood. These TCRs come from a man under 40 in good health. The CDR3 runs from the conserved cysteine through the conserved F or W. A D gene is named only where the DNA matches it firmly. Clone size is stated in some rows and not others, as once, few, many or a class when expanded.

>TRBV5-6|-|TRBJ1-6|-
TGTGCCAGCAGCCCGGGGACACTTAATTCACCCCTCCACTTT
CASSPGTLNSPLHF
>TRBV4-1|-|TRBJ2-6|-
TGCGCCAGCAGCCACATGCTAGGGGCCAGAAGAAGCTCTGGGGCCAACGTCCTGACTTTC
CASSHMLGARRSSGANVLTF
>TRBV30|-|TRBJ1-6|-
TGTGCCTGGAACCGGGGTGGGTATAATTCACCCCTCCACTTT
CAWNRGGYNSPLHF
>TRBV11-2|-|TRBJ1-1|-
TGTGCCAGCAGCTTAGAAGTACCCGGCCCATACACTGAAGCTTTCTTT
CASSLEVPGPYTEAFF
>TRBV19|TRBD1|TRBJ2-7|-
TGTGCCAGTAGTATTGACCTGGGACAGGGAACCTACGAGCAGTACTTC
CASSIDLGQGTYEQYF
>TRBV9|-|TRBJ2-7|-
TGTGCCAGCAGCGTAGACGCAGACCCCTATAGCTACGAGCAGTACTTC
CASSVDADPYSYEQYF
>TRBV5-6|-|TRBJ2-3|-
TGTGCCAGCAGCCCGACTATCACAGATACGCAGTATTTT
CASSPTITDTQYF
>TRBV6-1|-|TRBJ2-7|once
TGTGCCAGCAGTGAACACGGGCCTTCCTACGAGCAGTACTTC
CASSEHGPSYEQYF
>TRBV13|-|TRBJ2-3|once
TGTGCCAGCAGCCTTTACTGGGGGGAAAAGGGGGATACGCAGTATTTT
CASSLYWGEKGDTQYF
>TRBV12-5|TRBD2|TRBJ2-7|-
TGTGCTAGTGGGGGTAGCGGGGGGGCATACGAGCAGTACTTC
CASGGSGGAYEQYF
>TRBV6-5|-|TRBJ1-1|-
TGTGCCAGCAGTTTTTCATGGAACACTGAAGCTTTCTTT
CASSFSWNTEAFF
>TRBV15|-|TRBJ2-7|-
TGTGCCACCAGCGAGCGTCTCGGGACAGAGCAGTACTTC
CATSERLGTEQYF
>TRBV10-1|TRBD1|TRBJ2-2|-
TGCGCCAGCAGTGCTTACAGGGGGCAGAACACCGGGGAGCTGTTTTTT
CASSAYRGQNTGELFF
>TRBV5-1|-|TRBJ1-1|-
TGCGCCAGCAGCTTGCTTTCGTCGGGGGGCACTGAAGCTTTCTTT
CASSLLSSGGTEAFF
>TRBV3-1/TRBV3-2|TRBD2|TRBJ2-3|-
TGTGCCAGCAGCCCCCGTGCCGCAGCGGGGGGCGGGGATACGCAGTATTTT
CASSPRAAAGGGDTQYF
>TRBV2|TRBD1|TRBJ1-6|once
TGTGCCAGCAGTAAGGGACAGGGGGGGTGGAATAATTCACCCCTCCACTTT
CASSKGQGGWNNSPLHF
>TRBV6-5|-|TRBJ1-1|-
TGTGCCAGCATCCCGGTTACGGAAGCTTTCTTT
CASIPVTEAFF
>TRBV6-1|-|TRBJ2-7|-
TGTGCCAGCAGTGATGAATCCCGCGAGCAGTACTTC
CASSDESREQYF
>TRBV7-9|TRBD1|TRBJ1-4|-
TGTGCCAGCAGCTTTATCATCAGGGGGCTCCAAACTAATGAAAAACTGTTTTTT
CASSFIIRGLQTNEKLFF
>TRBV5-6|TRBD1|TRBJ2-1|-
TGTGCCAGCAACGAACCAGGGGGCGCGAAGTGGAATGAGCAGTTCTTC
CASNEPGGAKWNEQFF
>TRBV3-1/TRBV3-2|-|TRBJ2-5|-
TGTGCCAGCAGCCACAGGGGGGGCGGGGAGACCCAGTACTTC
CASSHRGGGETQYF
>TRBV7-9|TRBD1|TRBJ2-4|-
TGTGCCAGCAGCCAGGGGGCTGCCAAAAACATTCAGTACTTC
CASSQGAAKNIQYF
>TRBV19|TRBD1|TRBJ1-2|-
TGTGCCAGTACCAGCCTCTCGACAGGGTTTAACTATGGCTACACCTTC
CASTSLSTGFNYGYTF
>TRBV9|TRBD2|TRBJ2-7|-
TGTGCCAGCAGCGTAGGGACTAGCCTATCCTACGAGCAGTACTTC
CASSVGTSLSYEQYF
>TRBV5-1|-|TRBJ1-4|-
TGCGCCAGCAGCTTGGATAAGCCCGATGAAAAACTGTTTTTT
CASSLDKPDEKLFF
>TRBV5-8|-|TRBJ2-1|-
TGTGCCAGCAGCGGGGGTTACCGTAATGAGCAGTTCTTC
CASSGGYRNEQFF
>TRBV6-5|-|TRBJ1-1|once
TGTGCCAGCAGTAACAGGGTAACAAACACTGAAGCTTTCTTT
CASSNRVTNTEAFF
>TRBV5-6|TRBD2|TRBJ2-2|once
TGTGCCAGCAGCTTGCGCGGGGGGGCATACGGGGAGCTGTTTTTT
CASSLRGGAYGELFF
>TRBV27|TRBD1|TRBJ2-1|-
TGTGCCAGCAGTTTAATAAGGTCACAGGGGGCCACCTACAATGAGCAGTTCTTC
CASSLIRSQGATYNEQFF
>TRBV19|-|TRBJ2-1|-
TGTGCCACGGGACGCCGGATTGATGAGCAGTTCTTC
CATGRRIDEQFF
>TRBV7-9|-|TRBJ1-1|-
TGTGCCAGCAGCCCCAGTCAGCTCACGAACACTGAAGCTTTCTTT
CASSPSQLTNTEAFF
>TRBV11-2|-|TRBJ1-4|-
TGTGCCAGCAGCTTAGATCTAACAGAGGGGAGGGAAAAACTGTTTTTT
CASSLDLTEGREKLFF
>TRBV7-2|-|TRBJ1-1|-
TGTGCCAGCAGCTTAGAATTTGGGAGCACTGAAGCTTTCTTT
CASSLEFGSTEAFF
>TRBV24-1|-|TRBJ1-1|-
TGTGCCACCAGTGATTTGGCGGGGAGTGGAGCTTTCTTT
CATSDLAGSGAFF
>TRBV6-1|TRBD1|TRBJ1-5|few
TGTGCCAGCAGTGGACAGGGCCGGACCGATAGCAATCAGCCCCAGCATTTT
CASSGQGRTDSNQPQHF
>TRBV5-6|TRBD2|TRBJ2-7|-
TGTGCCAGCAGCTTGGGACTAGCGGGGGACTCCTACGAGCAGTACTTC
CASSLGLAGDSYEQYF
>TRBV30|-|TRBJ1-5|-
TGTGCCTGGTCCTACAGTAGCAATCAGCCCCAGCATTTT
CAWSYSSNQPQHF
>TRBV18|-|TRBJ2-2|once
TGTGCCAGCTCACCACTAACGGGGAGGAACACCGGGGAGCTGTTTTTT
CASSPLTGRNTGELFF
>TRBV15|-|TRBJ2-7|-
TGTGCCACCCAAGCCAAACGGACAGAGAAACTCTACGAGCAGTACTTC
CATQAKRTEKLYEQYF
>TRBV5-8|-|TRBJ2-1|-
TGTGCCAGCAGCTTGGAAGTTTGGGATGAGCAGTTCTTC
CASSLEVWDEQFF
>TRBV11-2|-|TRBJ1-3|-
TGTGCCAGCAGCATAAGAGACAGGATTCACTCTGGAAACACCATATATTTT
CASSIRDRIHSGNTIYF
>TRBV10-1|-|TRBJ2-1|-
TGCGCCAGCAGCGTCGACGGAGGGAGAATAAACAATGAGCAGTTCTTC
CASSVDGGRINNEQFF